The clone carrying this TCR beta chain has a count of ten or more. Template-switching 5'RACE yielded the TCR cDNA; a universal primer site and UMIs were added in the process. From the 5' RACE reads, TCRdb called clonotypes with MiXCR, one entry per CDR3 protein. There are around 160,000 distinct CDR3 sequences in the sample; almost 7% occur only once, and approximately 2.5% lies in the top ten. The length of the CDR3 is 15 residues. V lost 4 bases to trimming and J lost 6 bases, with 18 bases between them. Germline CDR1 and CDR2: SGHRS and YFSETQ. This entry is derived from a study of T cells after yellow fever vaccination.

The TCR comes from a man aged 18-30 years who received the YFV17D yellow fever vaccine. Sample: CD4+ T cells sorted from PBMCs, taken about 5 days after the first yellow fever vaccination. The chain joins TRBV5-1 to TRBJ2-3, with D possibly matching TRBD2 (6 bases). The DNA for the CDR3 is TGCGCCAGCAGCCTTACTAGCTCGTCCGCGGATACGCAGTATTTT. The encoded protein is CASSLTSSSADTQYF.